This T cell receptor beta chain was sequenced for a study of blood T cell repertoires in COVID-19. Looking at the study overall: Collection of acute and convalescent COVID-19 samples took place in the United States, Italy and Spain.

CDR3 length: 19 residues. Germline assignment: CDR1 LNHDA and CDR2 SQIVND (reference sequence). J gave up 3 bases and V 7 bases, and 11 bases lay outside the gene matches. Original processing methods: Amplification with reference gene primers provided the estimates of nucleated cell counts. Repertoires were generated with immunoSEQ multiplex PCR, while TCRdb's copy carries only in-frame clones and drops some. D and trimming come from the DNA, and the V and J calls and clone size come from that table. Found here are approximately 150,000 clones, more than 85% of them singletons; the top ten hold around 18%.

This sequence originates from a man aged 50 to 59 with active or convalescent COVID-19. The genes are TRBV19 and TRBJ2-2; TRBD2 aligns across 16 bases. The sample comprised peripheral blood. The CDR3 DNA is TGTGCCAGTACCTACCACGGGACTAGCGGGAGGGAGGACACCGGGGAGCTGTTTTTT. Amino acid sequence: CASTYHGTSGREDTGELFF.